Shown below are 24 T cell receptor beta chains from a single sample sequenced in a study of blood T cell repertoires in COVID-19. Sequencing was performed with immunoSEQ multiplex PCR; in TCRdb, only in-frame clones are kept and a portion is missing. This table has 140,000 to 150,000 clones, more than 75% appearing once. The source material was peripheral blood. The receptors were sampled from a human donor with acute or convalescent COVID-19. The donor label of this sample is uncertain.

The chain has TRBV29-1 and TRBJ1-1; TRBD1 matches at 7 bases. J was trimmed by 5 bases and V by 6 bases; bases with no gene match: 18. Germline V gene sequence: CDR1 SQVTM, CDR2 ANQGSEA. The CDR3 sequence is 16 residues long. This chain's CDR3 is CSVPGQLDSRTTEAFF. DNA for the CDR3: TGCAGCGTACCGGGACAGTTAGACTCCAGAACAACTGAAGCTTTCTTT.

This sequence joins TRBV24-1 and TRBJ1-2; TRBD1 matches 7 bases. The CDR3 has 15 amino acids. After removal of 4 bases from V and 8 bases from J, the junction contained 12 bases not matched to a gene. The germline CDR1 and CDR2 sequences are KGHDR and SFDVKD. The CDR3 nucleotides are TGTGCCACCAGTGACCCAGGACAGGTGGTAGAGGGCTACACCTTC. This codes for CATSDPGQVVEGYTF.

The chain combines TRBV5-8 with TRBJ2-3; tentative D call: TRBD2 (5 bases). This CDR3 has 16 amino acids. V lost 0 bases to trimming and J lost 4 bases, with 15 bases between them. In germline, CDR1 is SGHTS, CDR2 YDEGEE. The CDR3 region is CASSLEGSGKADTQYF. In DNA form, the CDR3 reads TGTGCCAGCAGCTTGGAGGGATCCGGGAAAGCAGATACGCAGTATTTT.

Of note for this clone: Germline and junction disagree at one end, which may indicate a read error. CDR3 bases: TGTGCTAGCAGCTTAGTAGGTAGCGGGGGGAAAGAGACCCAGTACTTC. Translating gives CASSLVGSGGKETQYF. This chain joins TRBV7-7 and TRBJ2-5; 10 nucleotides line up with TRBD2. This CDR3 has 16 residues. Per the germline V gene, CDR1 is SSHAT and CDR2 is FNYEAQ (reference sequence). The whole variable domain, filled in from reference TRBV7-7 and TRBJ2-5, reads GAGVSQSPRYKVTKRGQDVTLRCDPISSHATLYWYQQALGQGPEFLTYFNYEAQPDKSGLPSDRFSAERPEGSISTLTIQRTEQRDSAMYRCASSLVGSGGKETQYFGPGTRLLVL.

This clone was detected only once. J is TRBJ2-3 and V is TRBV4-3, with TRBD1 identical over 10 bases. The CDR3 consists of 15 residues. The trim removed 6 bases at V and 2 bases at J, leaving 5 bases unmatched. Germline loops: CDR1 LGHNA, CDR2 YSLEER. CDR3 protein: CASRKGTGVTDTQYF. The CDR3 DNA reads TGCGCCAGCAGGAAGGGGACAGGGGTCACAGATACGCAGTATTTT.

This clone was seen only once. The rearrangement uses TRBV4-2 and TRBJ2-1, with 9 bases identical to TRBD2. CDR3 length: 16 amino acids. Germline values: CDR1 LGHNA, CDR2 YNFKEQ. J lost 7 bases, V lost 4 bases, and 11 bases had no gene match. CDR3: CASSRQAGGLWNEQFF. CDR3 nucleotide sequence: TGTGCCAGCAGCCGACAAGCGGGGGGTTTGTGGAATGAGCAGTTCTTC.

The chain links TRBV28 to TRBJ1-2, with D hard to call. Deletions cut 7 bases from V and 3 bases from J, with 15 bases between. This CDR3 spans 14 amino acids. Germline assignment: CDR1 MDHEN and CDR2 SYDVKM. The CDR3 reads CASTIFEGHYGYTF. The CDR3 DNA is TGTGCCAGCACCATTTTTGAGGGCCACTATGGCTACACCTTC.

V is TRBV19 and J is TRBJ1-5; no firm D call. The V gene's germline CDR1 is LNHDA and CDR2 SQIVND (reference sequence). Trimming cost V 3 bases and J 0 bases, with 18 bases left between them. This CDR3 has 18 residues. The CDR3 DNA follows: TGTGCCAGTAGTATCACTGGGTTCGGAGGGAGTAGCAATCAGCCCCAGCATTTT. Residues: CASSITGFGGSSNQPQHF.

The chain combines TRBV5-1 with TRBJ1-1, with D possibly matching TRBD1 (5 bases). The V end was cut by 4 bases, the J end by 0 bases, with 10 bases between. The CDR3 loop spans 14 amino acids. Germline V gene lookup returns CDR1 SGHRS and CDR2 YFSETQ. The chain's CDR3 is CASSAGPVNTEAFF. In DNA form, the CDR3 reads TGCGCCAGCAGCGCAGGGCCGGTGAACACTGAAGCTTTCTTT.

The chain uses TRBV28 and TRBJ1-2, with 7 bases identical to TRBD1. Trimming cost V 5 bases and J 5 bases; bases outside gene matches: 5. Germline lookup yields CDR1 MDHEN and CDR2 SYDVKM. This CDR3 has 13 residues. This CDR3 reads CASSLGTDYGYTF. Here the CDR3 DNA reads TGTGCCAGCAGTCTCGGGACAGATTATGGCTACACCTTC.

The chain has TRBV7-2 and TRBJ2-7; perhaps TRBD2 as D (6 bases). V was cut by 4 bases and J by 3 bases, with 10 bases left in between. The length of the CDR3 is 13 residues. CDR1 SGHTA and CDR2 FQGNSA come from the germline V gene. CDR3 bases: TGTGCCAGCAGCTGGAGGGGTAACTACGAGCAGTACTTC. This encodes CASSWRGNYEQYF.

V and J are TRBV30 and TRBJ1-2; 8 bases are a match to TRBD1. CDR1 and CDR2 (germline): GTSNPN, SVGIG (reference sequence). Trimming took 3 bases from V and 3 from J; bases not matched to a gene: 9. The CDR3 sequence is 15 residues long. The CDR3 protein is CAWSGKQGVYYGYTF. CDR3 DNA sequence: TGTGCCTGGAGCGGAAAACAGGGGGTCTACTATGGCTACACCTTC.

This rearrangement joins TRBV20-1 to TRBJ1-2; a possible D gene is TRBD1 (6 bases). From germline, CDR1 is DFQATT and CDR2 SNEGSKA (reference sequence). Trimming took 5 bases from V and 9 from J, leaving 13 bases between them. This CDR3 comprises 11 residues. The CDR3 loop reads CSAPHRESYTF. CDR3 DNA sequence: TGCAGTGCTCCCCACAGGGAAAGCTACACCTTC.

The chain has TRBV19 and TRBJ1-2, with D uncertain. The CDR3 sequence is 13 residues long. CDR1 is LNHDA and CDR2 is SQIVND in the germline V gene (reference sequence). Trimming removed 3 bases from V and 8 bases from J, with 13 bases in between. The CDR3 nucleotides read TGTGCCAGTAGTATTCGGCGGGGTCGGGGCTACACCTTC. Translating it yields CASSIRRGRGYTF.

This clone was seen only once. The chain joins TRBV6-6 to TRBJ1-2, with no clear D. The V gene's germline CDR1 is MNHNY and CDR2 SVGAGI (reference sequence). V lost 2 bases, J lost 1 base, and 11 bases lay in between. CDR3 length equals 15 residues. In DNA, the CDR3 is TGTGCCAGCAGTTACCGGTCACAGTATAACTATGGCTACACCTTC. Protein sequence: CASSYRSQYNYGYTF.

The chain joins TRBV6-5 to TRBJ1-5; 10 bases agree with TRBD1. Trimming took 8 bases from V and 3 from J; bases not matched to a gene: 4. The CDR3 contains 14 residues. Germline V gene lookup returns CDR1 MNHEY and CDR2 SVGAGI. CDR3: CASGDRGNNQPQHF. The CDR3 DNA follows: TGTGCCAGCGGGGACAGGGGTAACAATCAGCCCCAGCATTTT.

This clone was found a few times. The chain links TRBV7-3 to TRBJ2-7; maybe TRBD1 (6 bases). This CDR3 has 14 residues. Germline V gives CDR1 SGHTA, CDR2 FQGTGA. The V end lost 2 bases, the J end lost 2 bases, and 10 bases lay between the germline ends. The chain's CDR3 is CASSLGTSPYEQYF. Written as DNA, the CDR3 is TGTGCCAGCAGCTTAGGGACATCTCCCTACGAGCAGTACTTC.

The J gene is TRBJ1-2, the V gene TRBV27, with D possibly being TRBD1 (5 bases). CDR3 size: 15 residues. Trimming removed 6 bases from V and 2 bases from J, with 16 bases in between. Germline lookup yields CDR1 MNHEY and CDR2 SMNVEV (reference sequence). The CDR3 DNA follows: TGTGCCAGCAGGTCCTTGGGGGGGATGAACTATGGCTACACCTTC. Amino acid sequence: CASRSLGGMNYGYTF.

Concerning this clone itself: The junction differs from germline at one of its ends, possibly a read error. V is TRBV6-5 and J is TRBJ1-1; D not certain. The CDR3 is 14 residues long. The germline gives CDR1 MNHEY, CDR2 SVGAGI. Here the CDR3 DNA reads TGTGCCAGCAGTAACTCTCGGGAGAACACTGAAGCTTTCTTT. Protein product: CASSNSRENTEAFF.

V gene TRBV3-1 (or the pseudogene TRBV3-2) combines with J gene TRBJ1-2; D ambiguous. CDR1 is LGHDT, CDR2 YNNKEL, per germline (reference sequence). Trimming took off 0 bases at V and 4 bases at J, with 18 bases between the two ends. The CDR3 runs 17 residues. DNA for the CDR3: TGTGCCAGCAGCCAAGAAGTGACGGGGATGGGTCGCTATGGCTACACCTTC. Residues: CASSQEVTGMGRYGYTF.

The CDR3 DNA follows: TGCGCCAGCGCCCTGGGGAGTAACAATTCACCCCTCCACTTT. It encodes CASALGSNNSPLHF. The chain uses TRBV5-1 and TRBJ1-6; D not certain. The CDR3 is made up of 14 amino acids. V was clipped by 7 bases and J by 7 bases, with 15 bases between them. CDR1 SGHRS and CDR2 YFSETQ come from the germline V gene.

V is TRBV6-5 and J is TRBJ2-1, with 7 positions matching TRBD2. V gave up 6 bases and J gave up 3 bases; unmatched junction bases: 5. Germline V gene sequence: CDR1 MNHEY, CDR2 SVGAGI. The CDR3 consists of 14 residues. This CDR3 reads CASSREDFYNEQFF. CDR3 nucleotides: TGTGCCAGCAGCCGGGAGGACTTCTACAATGAGCAGTTCTTC.

J is TRBJ2-7 and V is TRBV2; the match to TRBD1 covers 7 bases. The J segment lost 6 bases and the V segment lost 5 bases, leaving 10 bases of the junction unmatched. Germline lookup yields CDR1 SNHLY and CDR2 FYNNEI. The CDR3 is 14 residues long. For the CDR3, the DNA is TGTGCCAGCAGTACCCTGGGACAGCTGGGCGAGCAGTACGTC. Translating gives CASSTLGQLGEQYV.

The rearrangement joins TRBV19 to TRBJ2-3; a possible D gene is TRBD2 (6 bases). Germline V gives CDR1 LNHDA, CDR2 SQIVND (reference sequence). The CDR3 runs 14 residues. V shed 4 bases and J shed 3 bases, with 11 bases lying between them. The CDR3 DNA is TGTGCCAGTAGTAAGTGGGCGGGGACAGATACGCAGTATTTT. Amino acid sequence: CASSKWAGTDTQYF.